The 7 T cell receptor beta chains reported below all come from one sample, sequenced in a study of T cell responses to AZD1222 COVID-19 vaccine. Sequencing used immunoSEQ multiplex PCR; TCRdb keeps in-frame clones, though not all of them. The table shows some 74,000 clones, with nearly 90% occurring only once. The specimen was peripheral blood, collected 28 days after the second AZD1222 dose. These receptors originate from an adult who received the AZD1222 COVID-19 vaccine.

Here the CDR3 reads CASSTVGGRTEAFF. The CDR3 region has the DNA TGTGCCAGTAGTACCGTCGGGGGTCGGACTGAAGCTTTCTTT. The V gene is TRBV19, the J gene TRBJ1-1; D may be TRBD1 (5 bases). V lost 4 bases and J 5 bases, leaving 14 bases between the germline ends. Germline V gives CDR1 LNHDA, CDR2 SQIVND (reference sequence). This CDR3 contains 14 residues.

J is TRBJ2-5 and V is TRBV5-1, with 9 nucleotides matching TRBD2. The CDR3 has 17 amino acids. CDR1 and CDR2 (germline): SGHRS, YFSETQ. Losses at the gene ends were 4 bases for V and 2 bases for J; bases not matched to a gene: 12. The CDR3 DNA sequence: TGCGCCAGCAGCCAGTGGGTTAGCGGGAGCAGTCAAGAGACCCAGTACTTC. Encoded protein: CASSQWVSGSSQETQYF.

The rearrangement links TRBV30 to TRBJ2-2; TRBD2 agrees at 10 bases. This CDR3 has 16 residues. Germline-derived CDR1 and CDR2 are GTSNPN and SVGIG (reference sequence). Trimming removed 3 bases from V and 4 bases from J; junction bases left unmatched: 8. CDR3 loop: CAWSDSGRAITGELFF. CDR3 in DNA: TGTGCCTGGAGCGACAGCGGGAGGGCCATCACCGGGGAGCTGTTTTTT.

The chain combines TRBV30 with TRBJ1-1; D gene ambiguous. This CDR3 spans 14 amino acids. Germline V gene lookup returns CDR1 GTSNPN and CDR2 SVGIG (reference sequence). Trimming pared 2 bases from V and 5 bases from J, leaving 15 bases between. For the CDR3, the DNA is TGTGCCTGGAGTATCGGGCCTCTGGGGACTGAAGCTTTCTTT. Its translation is CAWSIGPLGTEAFF.

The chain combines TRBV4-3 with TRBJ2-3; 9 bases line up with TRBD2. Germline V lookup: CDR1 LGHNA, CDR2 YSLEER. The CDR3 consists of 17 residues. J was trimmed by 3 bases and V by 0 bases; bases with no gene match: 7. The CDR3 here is CASSQDRGSGRTDTQYF. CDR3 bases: TGCGCCAGCAGCCAAGATCGCGGTAGCGGGAGAACAGATACGCAGTATTTT.

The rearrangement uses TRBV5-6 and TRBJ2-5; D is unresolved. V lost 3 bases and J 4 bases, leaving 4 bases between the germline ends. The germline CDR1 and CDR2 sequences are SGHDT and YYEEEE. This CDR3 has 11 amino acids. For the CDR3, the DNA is TGTGCCAGCAGCTACGGAGAGACCCAGTACTTC. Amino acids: CASSYGETQYF.

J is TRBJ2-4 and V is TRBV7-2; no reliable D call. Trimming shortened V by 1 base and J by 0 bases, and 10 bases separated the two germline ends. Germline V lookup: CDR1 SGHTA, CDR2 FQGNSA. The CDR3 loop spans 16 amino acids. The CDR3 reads CASSLGPWQAKNIQYF. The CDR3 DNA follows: TGTGCCAGCAGCTTAGGACCTTGGCAAGCCAAAAACATTCAGTACTTC. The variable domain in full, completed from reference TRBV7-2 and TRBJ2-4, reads GAGVSQSPSNKVTEKGKDVELRCDPISGHTALYWYRQSLGQGLEFLIYFQGNSAPDKSGLPSDRFSAERTGGSVSTLTIQRTQQEDSAVYLCASSLGPWQAKNIQYFGAGTRLSVL.